Sequencing of this T cell receptor beta chain was carried out in a study of T cells in Graves' hyperthyroidism and ophthalmopathy. Study background: Pretreatment peripheral blood was obtained at initial diagnosis.

Authors of the study amplified TCR beta CDR3 regions from RNA transcripts. The HTBI primer set was used in a first-round RT-PCR of the TCR CDR3. MiXCR, applied by TCRdb to the multiplex PCR reads, yields one record per CDR3 protein. The sample has around 400,000 distinct CDR3 sequences; 15% to 19% are singletons. The hyperthyroidism was newly diagnosed and had lasted under 2 months; the patients were aged 18 to 65. Each 10 ml fresh peripheral blood draw supplied the PBMCs. This clonotype came up many times. Its antigen is currently unknown. Notes on the study in general: Clonotypes that were expanded in thyroid above 0.001 mostly appeared in blood too.

Sample: blood. The clonotype was recovered from a woman aged 18-35 years with Graves' hyperthyroidism that later progressed to Graves' ophthalmopathy.

The CDR3 loop reads CASSPREGVYEQYF. CDR3 nucleotides: TGTGCCAGCTCTCCGCGGGAAGGTGTTTACGAGCAGTACTTC. This chain connects TRBV18 to TRBJ2-7; tentatively, D is TRBD2 (6 bases). The germline V and J ends were trimmed by 6 bases and 4 bases, with 16 bases remaining between them. Germline loops: CDR1 KGHSH, CDR2 LQKENI. The CDR3 covers 14 residues. Together with reference TRBV18 and TRBJ2-7, the CDR3 gives the full variable domain: NAGVMQNPRHLVRRRGQEARLRCSPMKGHSHVYWYRQLPEEGLKFMVYLQKENIIDESGMPKERFSAEFPKEGPSILRIQQVVRGDSAAYFCASSPREGVYEQYFGPGTRLTVT.